A selection of T cell receptor beta chains follows, all from one sample in a study of blood T cell repertoires in COVID-19. Using immunoSEQ multiplex PCR, the repertoire was profiled, and TCRdb retains in-frame clones only, with some absent. The sample carries roughly 310,000 clones, around nine tenths recorded once. What was sequenced was PBMCs or T cells enriched from blood (not recorded which). These receptors came from a man in his fifties or sixties who had recovered from COVID-19. CDR3s include the opening cysteine and the closing phenylalanine or tryptophan. Where a row states a size, it is once, few, many or the class of an expanded clone; other rows omit it.

v_gene,abundance,CDR3aa
TRBV5-1,NA,CASSLTGSQPQHF
TRBV6-1,NA,CASSDDRGRGAGNQPQHF
TRBV20-1,NA,CSASLGQSGYTF
TRBV5-1,once,CASSLAPDRTGEQYF
TRBV19,NA,CASTPSGQGGGNTIYF
TRBV25-1,NA,CASSEGPGGRTGELFF
TRBV11-3,NA,CASSLDRDTTEQFF
TRBV18,NA,CASSPDFTDTQYF
TRBV4-2,once,CASSRLTGENTEAFF
TRBV21-1,few,CASSTNRDDQPQHF
TRBV4-2,NA,CASSQLTVLTPSGAFF
TRBV18,NA,CASSPPSYGYTF
TRBV19,NA,CASRIPAGGEQFF
TRBV11-2,NA,CASSLYPGTEAFF
TRBV6-1,few,CASSEAATSEVEQYF
TRBV5-1,few,CASSSPPGREGLQDEQFF
TRBV5-1,NA,CASSLALNTGELFF
TRBV27,NA,CASSLGTGITTGELFF
TRBV5-6,NA,CASSAWTGGQNTEAFF
TRBV9,NA,CASSASGRLYEQYF
TRBV19,NA,CASSEGRGNTIYF
TRBV10-3,NA,CAISESAGRGELNTIYF
TRBV6-5,NA,CASRPQQGNTIYF
TRBV2,many,CASSPPFTDTQYF
TRBV11-2,NA,CASSLDRLNEQFF
TRBV29-1,NA,CSVEAAGLAAGEQFF
TRBV7-2,NA,CASSDSGGRSYEQFF
TRBV5-1,NA,CASRIHLEGARANEQFF
TRBV27,NA,CASSLRGSYNSPLHF
TRBV5-8,NA,CASSLARAGTGRNTEAFF
TRBV11-3,NA,CASNRLADNEQFF
TRBV7-6,NA,CASSLVSGRANNEQFF
TRBV6-5,NA,CASSSNSYEQYF
TRBV5-1,NA,CASSWDSYNEKLFF
TRBV18,NA,CASSPGGRNEQFF
TRBV19,NA,CASSVPGGWITEAFF
TRBV6-5,NA,CASSARRQNSPLHF
TRBV11-3,NA,CASSHGQGEVEQFF
TRBV7-3,NA,CASSSSGGAQFF
TRBV6-2/TRBV6-3,NA,CASSSPPDTQYF
TRBV29-1,NA,CSVELAGPDTQYF
TRBV10-3,once,CAIRYRGLGTEAFF
TRBV3-1/TRBV3-2,NA,CASSQDSRVDQPQHF
TRBV7-6,NA,CASSPSGRGADTQYF
TRBV28,NA,CASSPPSDIPTPDTQYF
TRBV15,once,CATSRDHVAGGSAETQYF
TRBV11-2,NA,CASRKGGRAGGHTGELFF
TRBV4-3,NA,CASSQDKAGSNSPLHF